The rows below give T cell receptor beta chains drawn from one sample of a study of monozygotic twins with inflammatory bowel disease. With the 5' RACE reads reprocessed, TCRdb shows one record per CDR3 protein and no DNA. The sample data list around 400,000 distinct CDR3 sequences. Sequencing was carried out using blood. All receptors come from a human donor with ulcerative colitis or Crohn's disease, or a healthy co-twin of an affected twin (not recorded which). CDR3s include the opening cysteine and the closing phenylalanine or tryptophan.

j_gene: TRBJ2-3
v_gene: TRBV20-1
CDR3aa: CSALQGLTDTQYF

j_gene: TRBJ2-2
v_gene: TRBV25-1
CDR3aa: CASSEGWGFTGELFF

j_gene: TRBJ1-6
v_gene: TRBV29-1
CDR3aa: CSASTGGESPLHF

j_gene: TRBJ1-6
v_gene: TRBV10-1
CDR3aa: CASSDDRGNSPLHF

j_gene: TRBJ1-5
v_gene: TRBV24-1
CDR3aa: CATSPGQVNQPQHF

j_gene: TRBJ2-3
v_gene: TRBV7-2
CDR3aa: CASSLSRLAGGDTQYF

j_gene: TRBJ2-5
v_gene: TRBV28
CDR3aa: CASSLLIRFETQYF

j_gene: TRBJ2-7
v_gene: TRBV10-3
CDR3aa: CAISVEGKSSYEQYF

j_gene: TRBJ2-5
v_gene: TRBV6-2/TRBV6-3
CDR3aa: CASRTGIQETQYF

j_gene: TRBJ2-3
v_gene: TRBV12-5
CDR3aa: CASGLGAPPDTQYF

j_gene: TRBJ2-7
v_gene: TRBV28
CDR3aa: CASNTGTGGVYEQYF

j_gene: TRBJ2-7
v_gene: TRBV9
CDR3aa: CASSVDGRSEQYF

j_gene: TRBJ1-6
v_gene: TRBV6-1
CDR3aa: CASSDQGNNSPLHF

j_gene: TRBJ2-2
v_gene: TRBV27
CDR3aa: CASPGGEELFF

j_gene: TRBJ2-1
v_gene: TRBV28
CDR3aa: CASSGGSGLSYNEQFF

j_gene: TRBJ1-2
v_gene: TRBV9
CDR3aa: CASSVLPGQNYGYTF

j_gene: TRBJ2-1
v_gene: TRBV11-2
CDR3aa: CASSLDRHRGSYNEQFF

j_gene: TRBJ2-2
v_gene: TRBV5-4
CDR3aa: CASSTSLARNTGELFF

j_gene: TRBJ2-1
v_gene: TRBV7-3
CDR3aa: CASSPLGLAGVVNEQFF

j_gene: TRBJ2-1
v_gene: TRBV12-3/TRBV12-4
CDR3aa: CASSFRRGGTNEQFF

j_gene: TRBJ2-3
v_gene: TRBV20-1
CDR3aa: CSFNGVDTQYF

j_gene: TRBJ2-1
v_gene: TRBV6-6
CDR3aa: CASREREIEQFF

j_gene: TRBJ1-1
v_gene: TRBV7-8
CDR3aa: CASSRQGPNTEAFF

j_gene: TRBJ1-5
v_gene: TRBV20-1
CDR3aa: CSASWTQGRNQPQHF

j_gene: TRBJ2-7
v_gene: TRBV12-3/TRBV12-4
CDR3aa: CASTLGLAGLNEQYF

j_gene: TRBJ2-7
v_gene: TRBV20-1
CDR3aa: CSAPGTSGLRREQYF

j_gene: TRBJ2-1
v_gene: TRBV7-8
CDR3aa: CASSLEVAGLAGPYNEQFF

j_gene: TRBJ2-7
v_gene: TRBV28
CDR3aa: CASIPGIGLAGEYEQYF

j_gene: TRBJ1-5
v_gene: TRBV19
CDR3aa: CASSISDNQPQHF

j_gene: TRBJ2-7
v_gene: TRBV20-1
CDR3aa: CSARDLAGAGSYEQYF

j_gene: TRBJ2-5
v_gene: TRBV20-1
CDR3aa: CSARRTGSWETQYF

j_gene: TRBJ2-7
v_gene: TRBV6-5
CDR3aa: CASSYSGVDEQYF